This TCR beta chain comes out of a study of T cell repertoires in cytomegalovirus infection. Study background: Carrying CMV and the relevant HLA type showed in public TCR beta signatures.

TCRdb fed the reads into MiXCR, producing one record per CDR3 protein. Of around 550,000 distinct CDR3 sequences in the sample, 26% are singletons; the top ten hold roughly an eighth. Points from the study as a whole: The cumulative frequency of public TCR beta families distinguished individuals who carried CMV together with the relevant HLA.

With regard to this clonotype: Its antigen is as yet unknown.

This sequence was found in a human donor in good health (CMV status not recorded). Some clones in this sample may be carry-over from other donors' samples. The sequenced sample consisted of PBMCs.

The CDR3 region is CASSWNYPNAGELFF. The CDR3 bases are TGTGCCAGCAGTTGGAACTACCCAAACGCCGGGGAGCTGTTTTTT. The chain carries TRBV7-2 and TRBJ2-2, with D hard to call. The CDR3 runs to 15 residues. Germline V CDR1 and CDR2: SGHTA, FQGNSA. V lost 6 bases to trimming and J lost 6 bases, with 17 bases between them. Full variable domain (rest looked up from reference TRBV7-2 and TRBJ2-2): GAGVSQSPSNKVTEKGKDVELRCDPISGHTALYWYRQSLGQGLEFLIYFQGNSAPDKSGLPSDRFSAERTGGSVSTLTIQRTQQEDSAVYLCASSWNYPNAGELFFGEGSRLTVL.